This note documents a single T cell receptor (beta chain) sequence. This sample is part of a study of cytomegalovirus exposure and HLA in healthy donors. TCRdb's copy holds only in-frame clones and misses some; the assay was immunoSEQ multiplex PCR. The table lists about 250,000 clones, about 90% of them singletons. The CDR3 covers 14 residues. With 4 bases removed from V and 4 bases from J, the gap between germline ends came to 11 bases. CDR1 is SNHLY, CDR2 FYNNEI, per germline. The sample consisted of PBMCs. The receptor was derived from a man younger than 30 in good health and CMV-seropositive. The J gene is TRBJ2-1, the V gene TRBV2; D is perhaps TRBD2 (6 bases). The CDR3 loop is CASSVTGVYNEQFF. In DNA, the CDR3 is TGTGCCAGCAGTGTCACGGGAGTATACAATGAGCAGTTCTTC.